This T cell receptor beta chain was captured by sequencing in a study of Graves' ophthalmopathy and Graves' hyperthyroidism. RNA transcripts provided the template for amplifying TCR beta CDR3 regions. Second-round multiplex PCR came after first-round RT-PCR with HTBI primers. One entry per CDR3 protein results from TCRdb running MiXCR on the multiplex PCR reads. The table records about 400,000 distinct CDR3 sequences, approximately 16% of them present only once. This clonotype was counted many times. Its cognate antigen is unknown. Overall study findings and caveats: Sensitivity of 87.88% and specificity of approximately 76% were achieved when a 13-signature model separated ophthalmopathy from stable hyperthyroidism.

Trimming removed 1 base at V and 7 bases at J, with 8 bases between. The CDR3 runs to 12 residues. Germline loops: CDR1 MDHEN, CDR2 SYDVKM. Donors with ophthalmopathy: moderate-to-severe activity, CAS ≥3, NOSPECS ≥4, duration under 3 months. Excluded were patients with other autoimmune diseases, uncontrolled infections, pregnancy or lactation. V and J are TRBV28 and TRBJ2-7, with D unresolved. The sequence was obtained from a woman under 30 with Graves' ophthalmopathy. The material sequenced was peripheral blood. CDR3 sequence (DNA): TGTGCCAGCAGTTTATTCAAGGTGGAGCAGTACTTC. Translated, it gives CASSLFKVEQYF.